These 12 T cell receptor beta chains share one sample of origin, sequenced in a study of blood T cells in healthy people across ages. The second PCR ran about 6 to 12 cycles with a sample-barcoded 5' primer and J-beta primers. TCRdb independently ran MiXCR on the 5' RACE reads; one entry per CDR3 protein. Of fewer than 800,000 distinct CDR3 sequences listed, approximately 29% are singletons. The source material was blood. The receptors were gathered from an elderly woman in good health.

This clonotype has a count of ten or more. The chain is built from TRBV20-1 and TRBJ1-5; TRBD1 agrees at 8 bases. Trimming removed 5 bases from V and 2 bases from J; junction bases left unmatched: 2. The V gene's germline CDR1 is DFQATT and CDR2 SNEGSKA (reference sequence). The CDR3 runs to 13 residues. The CDR3 bases are TGCAGTGCTCAGGGACAGGGCAATCAGCCCCAGCATTTT. It encodes CSAQGQGNQPQHF.

The sample holds a few counts of this clonotype. The J gene is TRBJ2-5, the V gene TRBV7-2, with D possibly being TRBD1 or TRBD2 (7 bases each). CDR1 and CDR2 (germline): SGHTA, FQGNSA. The CDR3 extends over 16 amino acids. V lost 5 bases to trimming and J lost 11 bases, with 27 bases between them. The DNA of the CDR3 is TGTGCCAGCAGCCCTACGACAGGGAGGGTCTACAATGAGCAGTACTTC. Encoded protein: CASSPTTGRVYNEQYF. The full variable domain, rest sourced from reference TRBV7-2 and TRBJ2-5, is GAGVSQSPSNKVTEKGKDVELRCDPISGHTALYWYRQSLGQGLEFLIYFQGNSAPDKSGLPSDRFSAERTGGSVSTLTIQRTQQEDSAVYLCASSPTTGRVYNEQYFGPGTRLLVL.

This clonotype was recorded a few times. The rearrangement joins TRBV4-2 to TRBJ1-2; D is uncertain. CDR3 size: 16 residues. V shed 0 bases and J shed 0 bases, with 11 bases lying between them. From germline, CDR1 is LGHNA and CDR2 YNFKEQ. CDR3: CASSQDLHRANYGYTF. For the CDR3, the DNA is TGTGCCAGCAGCCAAGATTTGCACCGAGCTAACTATGGCTACACCTTC.

This clonotype was seen a handful of times. The chain carries TRBV30 and TRBJ1-2; D gene unclear. CDR1 and CDR2 from the germline V gene are GTSNPN and SVGIG (reference sequence). Trimming stripped 3 bases from V and 2 bases from J, with 7 bases between. This CDR3 is 12 amino acids long. The CDR3 is CAWRSVNYGYTF. Here the CDR3 DNA reads TGTGCCTGGAGGTCCGTGAACTATGGCTACACCTTC.

There are many counts of this clonotype. CDR3 in DNA: TGTGCCACCAGTGGTCAGCCTCCTTCCTACGAGCAGTACTTC. This gives the protein CATSGQPPSYEQYF. The chain is built from TRBV24-1 and TRBJ2-7; D gene uncertain. Germline V lookup: CDR1 KGHDR, CDR2 SFDVKD. V lost 5 bases and J 1 base, leaving 11 bases between the germline ends. This CDR3 has 14 residues.

This clonotype was observed at least ten times. The gene calls are TRBV9 and TRBJ2-3; 10 nucleotides agree with TRBD1. The CDR3 sequence is 18 residues long. The germline CDR1 and CDR2 sequences are SGDLS and YYNGEE. V was pared by 2 bases and J by 7 bases, with 16 bases of the junction left unmatched. CDR3 loop: CASSVEPGWTGGRNTQYF. Here the CDR3 DNA reads TGTGCCAGCAGCGTGGAACCTGGCTGGACAGGGGGTCGAAATACGCAGTATTTT.

About this clonotype: This may be a read error, as it is one base from a much larger clone. No conserved phenylalanine or tryptophan is present at the end of the CDR3, so a read error is the likely explanation. The genes are TRBV3-1 and TRBJ2-7; TRBD1 matches 10 bases. The CDR3 covers 14 residues. The ends lost 4 bases at V and 5 bases at J; junction bases unmatched: 5. The germline V gene has CDR1 LGHDT and CDR2 YNNKEL (reference sequence). This CDR3 is CASSPGTGVHEQYL. The CDR3 nucleotides read TGTGCCAGCAGCCCCGGGACAGGGGTCCACGAGCAGTACTTG.

This clonotype was seen many times. J is TRBJ1-6 and V is TRBV25-1; D is undetermined. Germline CDR1 and CDR2: MGHDK and SYGVNS. V was clipped by 3 bases and J by 6 bases, with 3 bases between them. This CDR3 contains 12 residues. CDR3 sequence reads: CASSDFNSPLHF. CDR3 nucleotides: TGTGCCAGCAGTGATTTTAATTCACCCCTCCACTTT.

This clonotype was seen at least ten times. CDR3 loop: CASSTGGGGQETQYF. CDR3 sequence (DNA): TGTGCCAGCAGTACGGGGGGGGGCGGCCAAGAGACCCAGTACTTC. The rearrangement uses TRBV6-2 or TRBV6-3 and TRBJ2-5; 8 positions agree with TRBD2. The CDR3 totals 15 residues. V gave up 5 bases and J gave up 1 base; unmatched junction bases: 6. CDR1 MNHEY and CDR2 SVGEGT come from the germline V gene.

The chain carries TRBV28 and TRBJ2-7, with 7 positions matching TRBD1. This CDR3 spans 17 amino acids. V was pared by 2 bases and J by 6 bases, with 16 bases of the junction left unmatched. CDR1 is MDHEN, CDR2 SYDVKM, per germline. CDR3 DNA sequence: TGTGCCAGCAGTTTACAACAGGGGCCCACTTCATCTAGCGAGCAGTACTTC. Translated: CASSLQQGPTSSSEQYF. Full variable domain (missing parts from reference TRBV28 and TRBJ2-7): DVKVTQSSRYLVKRTGEKVFLECVQDMDHENMFWYRQDPGLGLRLIYFSYDVKMKEKGDIPEGYSVSREKKERFSLILESASTNQTSMYLCASSLQQGPTSSSEQYFGPGTRLTVT.

Note on this clonotype: A much bigger clone sits one base away, suggesting this may be a read error. The rearrangement links TRBV29-1 to TRBJ2-7; weak D call: TRBD1 (6 bases). Germline CDR1 SQVTM, CDR2 ANQGSEA. The V end lost 6 bases, the J end lost 7 bases, and 16 bases lay between the germline ends. The CDR3 spans 12 residues. CDR3 sequence reads: CSVEDSRREQYF. CDR3 nucleotide sequence: TGCAGCGTGGAGGACAGCCGAAGGGAGCAGTACTTC.

At least ten counts were recorded for this clonotype. V usage is TRBV11-1 and J usage is TRBJ2-5, with 7 bases lining up with TRBD1. Germline CDR1 and CDR2: SGHAT and FQDESV (reference sequence). Unmatched junction bases numbered 10, after V lost 5 bases and J lost 7 bases. The CDR3 has 14 amino acids. The CDR3 DNA reads as TGTGCCAGCAGCCTCCCCCGGGACAGAGCGACCCAGTACTTC. Protein sequence: CASSLPRDRATQYF.